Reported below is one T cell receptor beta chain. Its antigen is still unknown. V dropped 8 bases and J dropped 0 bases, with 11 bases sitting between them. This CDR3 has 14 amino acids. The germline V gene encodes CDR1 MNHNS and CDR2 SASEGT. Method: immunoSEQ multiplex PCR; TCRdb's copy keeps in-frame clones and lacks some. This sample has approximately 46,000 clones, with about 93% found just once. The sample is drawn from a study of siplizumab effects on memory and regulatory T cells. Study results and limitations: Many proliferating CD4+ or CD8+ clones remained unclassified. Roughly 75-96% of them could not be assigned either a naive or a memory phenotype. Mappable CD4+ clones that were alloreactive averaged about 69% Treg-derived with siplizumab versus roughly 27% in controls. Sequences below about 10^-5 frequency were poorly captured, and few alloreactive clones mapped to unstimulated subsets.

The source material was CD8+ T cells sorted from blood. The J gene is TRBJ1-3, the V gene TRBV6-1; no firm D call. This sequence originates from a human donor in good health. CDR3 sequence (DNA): TGTGCCAGCTCGGGGTTTTACTCTGGAAACACCATATATTTT. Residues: CASSGFYSGNTIYF.